The sequence of this TCR beta chain was determined in a study of blood T cells in healthy people across ages. A J-beta primer mix and a sample-barcoded 5' primer were used in a second PCR of roughly 6 to 11 cycles. Each CDR3 protein gets one entry after TCRdb re-called the 5' RACE reads with MiXCR. The table records hundreds of thousands of distinct CDR3 sequences, 47% of them present only once. With V trimmed by 0 bases and J by 4 bases, 1 base remained unmatched. CDR3 length equals 14 residues. Germline loops: CDR1 LNHNV, CDR2 YYDKDF (reference sequence). This sequence was found in a man of 80 years or more in good health. Sequencing input: blood. This chain links TRBV15 with TRBJ1-2, with 8 nucleotides matching TRBD1. The CDR3 loop is CATSRDGQGYGYTF. In nucleotides, the CDR3 is TGTGCCACCAGCAGAGATGGACAGGGCTATGGCTACACCTTC.